Listed here are 14 T cell receptor beta chains from one sample, sequenced in a study of cytomegalovirus exposure and HLA in healthy donors. PCR employed 60 Vbeta and 13 Jbeta primers. Repertoires were generated with immunoSEQ multiplex PCR, while TCRdb's copy carries only in-frame clones and drops some. The sample holds around 140,000 clones; nearly 10% are singletons and the top ten take approximately 1.7%. Sequenced: PBMCs. These receptors were taken from a man aged 45-65 years in good health and CMV-seronegative.

V and J are TRBV19 and TRBJ1-1; 7 bases are shared with TRBD1. Unmatched junction bases numbered 5, after V lost 6 bases and J lost 4 bases. In germline, CDR1 is LNHDA, CDR2 SQIVND (reference sequence). The CDR3 sequence is 13 residues long. This CDR3 reads CASRRQGVTEAFF. CDR3 coding DNA: TGTGCCAGTAGAAGACAGGGAGTCACTGAAGCTTTCTTT.

This clone was found a few times. CDR3 nucleotide sequence: TGTGCCTGGAGTGCCAAGTTCACAGGGAATCAGCCCCAGCATTTT. It yields the protein CAWSAKFTGNQPQHF. The chain recombines TRBV30 with TRBJ1-5; D is perhaps TRBD1 (6 bases). Trimming took 1 base from V and 4 from J, leaving 14 bases between them. The CDR3 length is 15 residues. CDR1 is GTSNPN and CDR2 is SVGIG in the germline V gene (reference sequence).

The chain has TRBV11-3 and TRBJ2-3; 9 positions agree with TRBD2. The V gene end was trimmed by 6 bases and the J gene end by 0 bases; junction bases not matched to a gene: 7. The CDR3 runs 16 residues. Per the germline V gene, CDR1 is SGHNT and CDR2 is YENEEA. CDR3 residues: CASSSRGTSSTDTQYF. CDR3 DNA: TGTGCCAGCAGTTCACGAGGGACTAGCAGCACAGATACGCAGTATTTT.

Only a few counts were recorded for this clone. This chain uses TRBV7-3 with TRBJ2-5, with TRBD2 matching 7 bases. V lost 5 bases and J lost 2; bases outside the gene matches: 8. CDR1 is SGHTA, CDR2 FQGTGA, per germline. This CDR3 region has 15 residues. The CDR3 nucleotides are TGTGCCAGCAGCCCCAACGGGGGGAGACAAGAGACCCAGTACTTC. It encodes CASSPNGGRQETQYF.

This clone occurred a few times. The genes are TRBV6-1 and TRBJ1-5; 10 bases agree with TRBD1. V was clipped by 10 bases and J by 5 bases; unmatched bases: 5. This CDR3 is built from 13 residues. CDR1 MNHNS and CDR2 SASEGT come from the germline V gene. The CDR3 coding sequence is TGTGCCACCCTGACAGGGGGCCATCAGCCCCAGCATTTT. As protein: CATLTGGHQPQHF.

The table lists this clone with a few counts. The chain has TRBV5-6 and TRBJ1-1; TRBD1 is a possible D gene (6 bases). This CDR3 has 18 residues. Germline V gene data show CDR1 as SGHDT and CDR2 as YYEEEE. Trimming took off 5 bases at V and 0 bases at J, with 23 bases between the two ends. The CDR3 DNA is TGTGCCAGCAGGACTGGGGGGGCAGGATGGGCCATGAACACTGAAGCTTTCTTT. Its protein product is CASRTGGAGWAMNTEAFF.

V usage is TRBV6-6 and J usage is TRBJ1-1; D is perhaps TRBD1 (6 bases). The CDR3 spans 14 residues. Per the germline V gene, CDR1 is MNHNY and CDR2 is SVGAGI (reference sequence). V was pared by 7 bases and J by 5 bases, with 17 bases between. The CDR3 DNA reads as TGTGCCAGCATCGAAGGGGGGGTGGAGACTGAAGCTTTCTTT. Translating it yields CASIEGGVETEAFF.

The rearrangement joins TRBV7-5 to TRBJ2-5; no DNA check was done on the table's D call, TRBD1. TRBV7-5 constitutes a pseudogene. The CDR3 is 13 residues long. The CDR3 loop is CARSSGQGREQYF. CDR3 nucleotides: TGTGCCAGAAGCTCCGGACAGGGCCGGGAGCAGTACTTC.

V and J are TRBV2 and TRBJ1-5, with TRBD1 matching 7 bases. The CDR3 is 14 residues long. Germline trimming cut 6 bases from V and 2 bases from J; bases unmatched to any gene: 4. CDR1 and CDR2 from the germline V gene are SNHLY and FYNNEI. The CDR3 sequence is CASSQQGRNQPQHF. CDR3 DNA sequence: TGTGCCAGCAGCCAACAGGGGCGCAATCAGCCCCAGCATTTT.

This chain joins TRBV5-1 and TRBJ2-3; 8 nucleotides line up with TRBD1. The CDR3 sequence is 15 residues long. Germline CDR1 and CDR2: SGHRS and YFSETQ. Unmatched junction bases numbered 10, after V lost 4 bases and J lost 6 bases. The CDR3 DNA follows: TGCGCCAGCAGCCGACGTGGACAGGGATTGGATACGCAGTATTTT. Translation: CASSRRGQGLDTQYF.

The rearrangement joins TRBV2 to TRBJ2-5; 14 positions match TRBD2. V was pared by 7 bases and J by 4 bases, with 2 bases of the junction left unmatched. This CDR3 has 14 amino acids. Germline V gene sequence: CDR1 SNHLY, CDR2 FYNNEI. In DNA, the CDR3 is TGTGCCAGCAATGGACTAGCGGGAGGAGAGACCCAGTACTTC. Its translation: CASNGLAGGETQYF.

A few counts support this clone. The chain joins TRBV13 to TRBJ2-7; possible D gene TRBD2, 5 bases. The CDR3 runs 15 residues. Germline V gives CDR1 PRHDT, CDR2 FYEKMQ (reference sequence). Trimming took off 5 bases at V and 0 bases at J, with 14 bases between the two ends. The CDR3 protein is CASSTRTLSSYEQYF. The CDR3 DNA reads TGTGCCAGCAGCACCCGGACTTTAAGCTCCTACGAGCAGTACTTC.

The chain uses TRBV2 and TRBJ2-1; D ambiguous. Germline CDR1 and CDR2: SNHLY and FYNNEI. Deletions cut 7 bases from V and 0 bases from J, with 7 bases between. The CDR3 loop spans 13 amino acids. CDR3 region: CASTQDSYNEQFF. The CDR3, as DNA: TGTGCCAGCACCCAGGACTCCTACAATGAGCAGTTCTTC.

The V gene is TRBV10-2, the J gene TRBJ1-1; D is ambiguous. Between the trimmed V and J ends, which lost 4 bases and 4 bases, there was a span of 10 bases. Looked up from germline, CDR1 is WSHSY and CDR2 is SAAADI. CDR3 length equals 13 residues. CDR3 DNA: TGCGCCAGCAGTGCGGGAGGTCGCACTGAAGCTTTCTTT. Translating it yields CASSAGGRTEAFF.